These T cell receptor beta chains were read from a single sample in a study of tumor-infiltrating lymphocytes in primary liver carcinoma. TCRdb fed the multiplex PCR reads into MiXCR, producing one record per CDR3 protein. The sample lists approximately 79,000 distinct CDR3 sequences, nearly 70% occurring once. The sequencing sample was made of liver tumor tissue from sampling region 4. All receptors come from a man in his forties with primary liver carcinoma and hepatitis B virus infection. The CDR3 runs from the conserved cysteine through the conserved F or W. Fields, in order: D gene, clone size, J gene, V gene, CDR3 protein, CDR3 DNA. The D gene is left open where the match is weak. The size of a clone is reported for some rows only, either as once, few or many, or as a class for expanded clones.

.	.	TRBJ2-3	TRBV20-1	CSVHPPVAWLTDTQYF	TGCAGTGTTCATCCGCCTGTAGCGTGGCTCACAGATACGCAGTATTTT
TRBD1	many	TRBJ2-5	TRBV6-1	CASSETGVFETQYF	TGTGCCAGCAGTGAGACAGGGGTGTTCGAGACCCAGTACTTC
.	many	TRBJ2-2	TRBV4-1	CASSQVAAGTTGELFF	TGCGCCAGCAGCCAAGTCGCGGCAGGGACCACCGGGGAGCTGTTTTTT
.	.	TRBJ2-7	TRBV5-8	CASTSVCYEQYF	TGTGCCAGCACCTCCGTATGCTACGAGCAGTACTTC
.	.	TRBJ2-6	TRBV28	CASSFPLMTGANVLTF	TGTGCCAGCAGTTTCCCACTGATGACCGGGGCCAACGTCCTGACTTTC
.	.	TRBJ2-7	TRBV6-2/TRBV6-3	CASSYNSYEQYF	TGTGCCAGCAGCTACAATTCATACGAGCAGTACTTC
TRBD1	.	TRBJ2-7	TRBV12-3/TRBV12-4	CVSSTGQGTHDQYF	TGTGTCAGCAGCACGGGACAGGGAACCCACGATCAGTACTTC
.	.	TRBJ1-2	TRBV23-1	CANSQCRRQPSYGYTF	TGCGCCAACAGTCAATGCCGACGTCAGCCCTCCTATGGCTACACCTTC
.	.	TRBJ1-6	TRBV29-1	CSVRDPSGNSPLHF	TGCAGCGTCCGGGACCCTTCCGGTAATTCACCCCTCCACTTT
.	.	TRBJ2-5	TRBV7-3	CASSLQTRGEIQYF	TGTGCCAGCAGCTTACAGACAAGAGGAGAGATCCAGTACTTC
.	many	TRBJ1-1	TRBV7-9	CASTPWANTEAFF	TGTGCCAGCACCCCCTGGGCGAACACTGAAGCTTTCTTT
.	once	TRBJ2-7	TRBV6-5	CASSPGAGRNERYF	TGTGCCAGCAGTCCCGGGGCAGGGAGGAACGAGCGGTACTTC
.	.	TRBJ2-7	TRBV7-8	CASSLRWVDGRGEQYF	TGTGCCAGCAGCTTACGATGGGTGGACGGGAGAGGCGAACAGTACTTC
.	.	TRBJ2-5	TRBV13	CASSLGRIQGTQYF	TGTGCTAGCAGCCTCGGACGGATTCAAGGGACCCAGTACTTC
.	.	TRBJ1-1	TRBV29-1	CSVSVNAGAFF	TGCAGCGTGTCAGTGAACGCTGGAGCTTTCTTT
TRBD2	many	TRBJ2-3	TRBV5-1	CASSLAGGRTDTQYF	TGCGCCAGCAGCTTAGCGGGAGGGCGCACAGATACGCAGTATTTT
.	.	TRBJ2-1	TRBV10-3	CIISEESAEQFF	TGTATCATCAGTGAGGAATCGGCTGAGCAGTTCTTC
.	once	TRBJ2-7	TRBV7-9	CASSPANRESYEQYF	TGTGCCAGCAGCCCAGCGAATAGGGAATCCTACGAGCAGTACTTC
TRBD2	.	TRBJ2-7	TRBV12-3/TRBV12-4	CVSSRTSDSYNEQYF	TGTGTCAGCAGCCGCACTAGCGACTCCTACAATGAGCAGTACTTC
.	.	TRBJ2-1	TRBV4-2	CASSPTDINNEQFF	TGTGCCAGCAGTCCAACGGACATTAACAATGAGCAGTTCTTC
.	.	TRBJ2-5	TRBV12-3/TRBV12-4	CASTPGHVGTQYF	TGTGCCAGCACCCCTGGCCATGTGGGGACCCAGTACTTC
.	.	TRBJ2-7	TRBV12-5	CASPPGSAQYF	TGCGCTAGTCCCCCGGGGTCCGCGCAGTACTTC
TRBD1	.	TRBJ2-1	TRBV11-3	CASRPTGGRNEQFF	TGTGCCAGCAGGCCGACAGGGGGGCGGAATGAGCAATTCTTC
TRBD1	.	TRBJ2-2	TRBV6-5	CASSYSNRGLAELFF	TGTGCCAGCAGTTACTCGAACAGGGGGCTGGCTGAGCTGTTTTTT
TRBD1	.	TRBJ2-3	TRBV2	CASSSPTGVSTDTQYF	TGTGCCAGTAGTTCCCCAACAGGGGTCAGCACAGATACGCAGTATTTT
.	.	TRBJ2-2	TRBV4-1	CANIPQCQTNTGELFF	TGCGCCAACATCCCACAGTGTCAGACGAACACCGGGGAGCTGTTTTTT
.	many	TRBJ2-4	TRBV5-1	CASSLEGAKNIQYF	TGCGCCAGCAGCTTGGAGGGGGCCAAAAACATTCAGTACTTC
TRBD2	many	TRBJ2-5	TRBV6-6	CASRPRLAGEETQYF	TGTGCCAGCAGACCCCGACTAGCGGGAGAAGAGACCCAGTACTTC
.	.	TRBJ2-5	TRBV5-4	CASSHKVGETQYF	TGTGCCAGCAGCCATAAGGTGGGGGAGACCCAATACTTC
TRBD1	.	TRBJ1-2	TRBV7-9	CASTRDRGLVGYTF	TGTGCCAGCACCCGCGACAGGGGATTGGTTGGCTACACCTTC
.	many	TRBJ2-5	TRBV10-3	CAISELASETQYF	TGTGCCATCAGTGAATTGGCCTCAGAGACCCAGTACTTC
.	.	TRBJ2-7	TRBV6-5	CASTITRDFGSSEQYF	TGTGCCAGCACTATCACCCGGGACTTTGGTTCCTCCGAGCAGTATTTC
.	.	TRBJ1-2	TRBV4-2	CVCSQESSRWGYTF	TGTGTCTGCAGCCAAGAATCGTCTAGATGGGGTTACACCTTC
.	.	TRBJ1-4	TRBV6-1	CASAGDGPVNNEKLFF	TGTGCCAGCGCCGGAGACGGCCCGGTTAATAATGAAAAACTGTTTTTT
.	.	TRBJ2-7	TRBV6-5	CASSRSRGYEQYF	TGTGCCAGTAGCCGGAGCAGGGGCTACGAGCAGTACTTC
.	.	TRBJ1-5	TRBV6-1	CVSSFELPQHF	TGTGTCAGCAGCTTCGAGCTTCCCCAGCATTTT
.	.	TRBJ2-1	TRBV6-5	CASSQTGTYNEQFF	TGTGCAAGCAGCCAAACGGGGACCTACAATGAGCAGTTCTTC
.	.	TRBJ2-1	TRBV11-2	CASSSVAGGNEQFF	TGTGCCAGCAGTTCCGTTGCAGGCGGCAATGAGCAGTTCTTC
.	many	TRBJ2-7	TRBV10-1	CASNMVAVAYEQYF	TGCGCCAGCAATATGGTAGCGGTTGCCTACGAGCAGTACTTC
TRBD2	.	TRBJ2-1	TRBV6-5	CADSYFSGTSGYNELFF	TGTGCCGACAGTTACTTTTCCGGGACTAGCGGCTACAATGAGCTGTTCTTC
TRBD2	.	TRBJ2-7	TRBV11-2	CASSLSAGLAGGGYKQYF	TGTGCCAGTAGCTTATCCGCTGGACTAGCGGGAGGGGGGTACAAGCAGTACTTC
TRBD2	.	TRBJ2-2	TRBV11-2	CPSSAGLTVSPAGELFF	TGTCCCAGCAGCGCGGGACTAACGGTCTCCCCGGCTGGGGAGCTGTTTTTT
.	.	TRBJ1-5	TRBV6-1	CASRWGGQPQHF	TGTGCCAGCAGGTGGGGAGGTCAGCCCCAGCATTTT
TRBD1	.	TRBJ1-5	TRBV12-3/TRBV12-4	CASSFVTGGNQAQHF	TGTGCCAGCAGTTTTGTGACAGGGGGCAATCAGGCCCAGCATTTT
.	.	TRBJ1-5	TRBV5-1	CASSRYSSGGTDTQHF	TGCGCCAGCAGCCGGTACTCTAGCGGGGGCACAGATACGCAGCATTTT
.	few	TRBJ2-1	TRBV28	CASSPFRGASYNEQFF	TGTGCCAGCAGCCCTTTCAGGGGTGCTTCCTACAATGAGCAGTTCTTC
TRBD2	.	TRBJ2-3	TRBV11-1	CVSSLGTSTLTDTQYF	TGTGTCAGCAGCCTAGGGACTAGCACACTAACAGATACGCAGTATTTT
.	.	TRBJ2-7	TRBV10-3	CAIREWSEQYF	TGTGCCATCAGAGAATGGTCAGAGCAGTACTTC
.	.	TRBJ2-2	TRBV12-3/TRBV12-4	CASSTGTRATGELFF	TGTGCCAGCAGTACCGGGACAAGGGCGACCGGGGAGCTGTTTTTT
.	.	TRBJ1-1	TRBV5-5	CASSGRGTEAFF	TGCGCCAGCAGCGGGAGGGGCACTGAAGCTTTCTTT
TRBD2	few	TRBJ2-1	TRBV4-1	CASSQGLAESLYNEQFF	TGCGCCAGCAGCCAAGGCCTAGCGGAGAGCCTCTACAATGAGCAGTTCTTC